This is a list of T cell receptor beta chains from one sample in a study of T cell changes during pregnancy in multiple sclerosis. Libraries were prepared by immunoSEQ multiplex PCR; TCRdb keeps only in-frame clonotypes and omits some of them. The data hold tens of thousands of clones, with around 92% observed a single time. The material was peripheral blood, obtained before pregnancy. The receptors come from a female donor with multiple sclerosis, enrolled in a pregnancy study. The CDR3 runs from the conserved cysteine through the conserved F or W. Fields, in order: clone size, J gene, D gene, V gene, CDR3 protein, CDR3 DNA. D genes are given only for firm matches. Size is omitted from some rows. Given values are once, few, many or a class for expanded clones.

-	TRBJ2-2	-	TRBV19	CASRVTRGDTGELFF	TGTGCCAGTAGGGTAACAAGGGGCGACACCGGGGAGCTGTTTTTT
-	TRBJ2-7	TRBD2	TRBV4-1	CASSQGGDRQYF	TGCGCCAGCAGCCAGGGAGGGGATCGGCAGTACTTC
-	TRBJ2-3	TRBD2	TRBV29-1	CSGTGTSGSLSTDTQYF	TGCAGCGGGACCGGGACTAGCGGGAGCTTAAGCACAGATACGCAGTATTTT
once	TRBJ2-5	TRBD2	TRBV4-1	CASSQGEGLETQYF	TGCGCCAGCAGCCAGGGGGAGGGCTTGGAGACCCAGTACTTC
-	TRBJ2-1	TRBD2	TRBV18	CASSPLEAGVGPKFF	TGTGCCAGCTCACCCCTCGAGGCGGGAGTAGGTCCTAAGTTCTTC
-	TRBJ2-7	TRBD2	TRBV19	CASSYSAGVTYEQYF	TGTGCCAGTAGTTACTCGGCGGGAGTGACCTACGAGCAGTACTTC
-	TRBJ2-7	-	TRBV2	CATNRDTSSYEQYF	TGTGCCACCAACCGGGACACCAGCTCCTACGAGCAGTACTTC
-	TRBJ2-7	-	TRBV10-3	CAISGAGSPSEQYF	TGTGCCATCAGTGGCGCAGGGTCTCCGTCGGAGCAGTACTTC
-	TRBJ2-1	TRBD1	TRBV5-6	CASSSDRVNEQFF	TGTGCCAGCAGCTCCGACAGGGTGAATGAGCAGTTCTTC
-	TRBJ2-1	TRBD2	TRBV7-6	CASSPFPGLAASYNEQFF	TGTGCCAGCAGCCCTTTTCCGGGACTAGCGGCCTCCTACAATGAGCAGTTCTTC
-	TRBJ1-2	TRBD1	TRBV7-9	CASTRQGGIYGYTF	TGTGCCAGCACCCGACAGGGGGGTATCTATGGCTACACCTTC
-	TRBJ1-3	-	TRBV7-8	CASSLEWGTRSGNTIYF	TGTGCCAGCAGCTTAGAGTGGGGGACAAGATCTGGAAACACCATATATTTT
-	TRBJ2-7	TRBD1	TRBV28	CASSSSWTGDYEQYF	TGTGCCAGCAGTTCCTCTTGGACAGGGGACTACGAGCAGTACTTC
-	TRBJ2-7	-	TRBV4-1	CASSQDVGHGPSYEQYF	TGCGCCAGCAGCCAAGATGTCGGACACGGCCCCTCCTACGAGCAGTACTTC
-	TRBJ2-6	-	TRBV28	CATQTGEESGANVLTF	TGTGCCACTCAAACCGGGGAAGAGTCCGGGGCCAACGTCCTGACTTTC
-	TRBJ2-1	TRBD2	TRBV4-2	CASSFGAGNEQFF	TGTGCCAGCAGTTTTGGAGCGGGGAATGAGCAGTTCTTC
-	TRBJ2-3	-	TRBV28	CASEASTDTQYF	TGTGCCAGCGAGGCTAGCACAGATACGCAGTATTTT
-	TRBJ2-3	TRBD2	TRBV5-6	CASSLTSGVTDTQYF	TGTGCCAGCAGCCTAACTAGCGGGGTCACAGATACGCAGTATTTT
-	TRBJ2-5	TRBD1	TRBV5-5	CASSPGQGPQGETQYF	TGTGCCAGCAGCCCGGGACAGGGCCCCCAAGGAGAGACCCAGTACTTC
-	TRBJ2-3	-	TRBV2	CASSPPFTDTQYF	TGTGCCAGCAGCCCCCCCTTCACAGATACGCAGTATTTT
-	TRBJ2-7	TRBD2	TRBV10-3	CAIIRSGKGSYEQYF	TGTGCCATCATTAGGAGCGGGAAGGGTTCCTACGAGCAGTACTTC
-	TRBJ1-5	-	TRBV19	CASSIVQGRGDQPQHF	TGTGCCAGTAGTATAGTACAAGGGAGGGGGGATCAGCCCCAGCATTTT
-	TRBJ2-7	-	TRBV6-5	CASSPDRLVYEQYF	TGTGCCAGCAGTCCTGACAGGTTAGTCTACGAGCAGTACTTC
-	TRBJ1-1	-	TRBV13	CASSFQAREAFF	TGTGCCAGCAGCTTCCAGGCCCGTGAAGCTTTCTTT
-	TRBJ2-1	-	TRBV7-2	CASSSPDKVYNEQFF	TGTGCCAGCAGCTCACCGGACAAAGTCTACAATGAGCAGTTCTTC
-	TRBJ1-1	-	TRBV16	CASSPSLNTEAFF	TGTGCCAGCAGCCCGTCCTTGAACACTGAAGCTTTCTTT
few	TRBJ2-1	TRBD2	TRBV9	CASSALRGTSGTNEQFF	TGTGCCAGCAGCGCACTAAGGGGGACTAGCGGGACCAATGAGCAGTTCTTC
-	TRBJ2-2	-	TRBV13	CASRPVGRTGELFF	TGTGCCAGCAGACCGGTAGGGAGGACCGGGGAGCTGTTTTTT
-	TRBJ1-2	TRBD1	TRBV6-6	CASSPARDRLGYGYTF	TGTGCCAGCAGCCCTGCCCGGGACAGGTTAGGCTATGGCTACACCTTC
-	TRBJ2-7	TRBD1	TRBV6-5	CASSSPGRGRYEQYF	TGTGCCAGCAGCTCCCCGGGTAGGGGGCGTTACGAGCAGTACTTC
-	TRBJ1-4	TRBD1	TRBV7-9	CASSLSPGGNEKLFF	TGTGCCAGCAGTCTCTCTCCAGGGGGCAATGAAAAACTGTTTTTT
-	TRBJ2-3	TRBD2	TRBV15	CATSRDLSGASTDTQYF	TGTGCCACCAGCAGAGATCTGAGCGGGGCTAGCACAGATACGCAGTATTTT
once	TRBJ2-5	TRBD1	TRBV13	CASSWRTGGFQETQYF	TGTGCCAGCAGCTGGAGGACAGGGGGGTTTCAAGAGACCCAGTACTTC
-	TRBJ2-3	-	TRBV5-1	CASSLTGAASTDTQYF	TGCGCCAGCAGCTTGACCGGAGCCGCTAGCACAGATACGCAGTATTTT
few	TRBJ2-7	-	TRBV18	CASSTGGLPYEQYF	TGTGCCAGCTCCACGGGCGGACTCCCCTACGAGCAGTACTTC
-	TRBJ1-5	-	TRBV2	CASSVQGPTQHF	TGTGCCAGCAGTGTACAGGGCCCGACCCAGCATTTT
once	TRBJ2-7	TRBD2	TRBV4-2	CASSQSWEGTHEQYF	TGTGCCAGCAGCCAAAGTTGGGAGGGAACCCACGAGCAGTACTTC
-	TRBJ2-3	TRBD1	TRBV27	CASSVGQSSTDTQYF	TGTGCCAGCAGTGTGGGACAGTCGAGCACAGATACGCAGTATTTT
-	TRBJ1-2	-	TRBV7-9	CASSSRTDYGYTF	TGTGCCAGCAGCTCACGGACAGACTATGGCTACACCTTC
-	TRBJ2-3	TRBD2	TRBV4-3	CASSQDQIAGATDTQYF	TGCGCCAGCAGCCAAGATCAGATAGCGGGAGCTACAGATACGCAGTATTTT
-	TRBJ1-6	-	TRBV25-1	CASSAMGGGSAPLHF	TGTGCCAGCAGTGCAATGGGGGGAGGGTCGGCACCCCTCCACTTT
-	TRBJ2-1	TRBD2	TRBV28	CASSPLAGGFPYNEQFF	TGTGCCAGCAGTCCACTAGCGGGAGGGTTCCCCTACAATGAGCAGTTCTTC
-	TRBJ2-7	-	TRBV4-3	CASSQDRQGPYEQYF	TGCGCCAGCAGCCAAGATCGGCAGGGGCCCTACGAGCAGTACTTC